The sequence of this T cell receptor beta chain was determined in a study of T cell responses to AZD1222 COVID-19 vaccine. Deletions cut 2 bases from V and 6 bases from J, with 14 bases between. This CDR3 spans 14 amino acids. Germline V CDR1 and CDR2: SGHAT, FQNNGV. Method: immunoSEQ multiplex PCR; TCRdb's copy keeps in-frame clones and lacks some. Of 150,000 or so clones in the sample, 90% to 95% were seen once. The sample consisted of peripheral blood, taken 28 days after the second AZD1222 dose. The J gene is TRBJ2-7, the V gene TRBV11-2; D is uncertain. This clonotype originated in an adult who received the AZD1222 COVID-19 vaccine. The CDR3 is CASSLRLLDPEQYF. The DNA of the CDR3 is TGTGCCAGCAGCTTACGACTTTTGGACCCCGAGCAGTACTTC.